Sequencing of this T cell receptor (beta chain) was carried out in a study of cytomegalovirus exposure and HLA in healthy donors. Study outcomes and limitations: The productive fraction for most TCR beta V segments was about 87% or about 30% in an earlier analysis.

This clone showed up just once. The antigen remains unidentified. With 60 Vbeta and 13 Jbeta primers, the PCR was carried out. Produced via immunoSEQ multiplex PCR; TCRdb's table is partial and in-frame only. The sample has approximately 130,000 clones, around 80% seen once. The CDR3 extends over 17 amino acids. Germline values: CDR1 SGDLS, CDR2 YYNGEE. V shed 4 bases, J shed 2 bases, and the junction held 13 bases outside the gene matches. Sequenced material: PBMCs. This sequence joins TRBV9 and TRBJ1-2; 8 bases match TRBD1. This clonotype was sampled from a woman in her forties or fifties in good health and CMV-seronegative. DNA for the CDR3: TGTGCCAGCAGCACTCGAGGGGCAGGGGGCAGGAACTATGGCTACACCTTC. Its translation is CASSTRGAGGRNYGYTF.